The sequence of this T cell receptor (beta chain) was determined in a study of blood T cells in healthy people across ages. To note about this clonotype: Antigen specificity is unknown.

Russia was home to the donors, healthy Caucasian individuals aged roughly 6 to 90. PCR was performed a second time for roughly 6 to 12 cycles using a sample-barcoded 5' primer and a J-beta primer mix. Every cDNA molecule carried a tag from a template-switch adaptor bearing 12 random nucleotides. TCRdb re-analysed the 5' RACE reads in MiXCR, keeping a single row per CDR3 protein. The table lists 650,000 to 800,000 distinct CDR3 sequences, approximately 44% of them singletons. Study findings and constraints: Naive CD4+ cells and diversity were both higher in long-lived donors than in aged donors. Among T cells, TCR beta diversity per million cells dropped roughly linearly as age rose.

The source of this sequence is a man in his sixties in good health. Sequencing input: blood.

CDR3: CASSSRVVAATGELFF. As DNA, the CDR3 is TGTGCCAGCAGCAGCAGGGTTGTGGCGGCCACCGGGGAGCTGTTTTTT. This sequence joins TRBV7-8 and TRBJ2-2; weak D call: TRBD1 (5 bases). Germline-derived CDR1 and CDR2 are SGHVS and FQNEAQ. The CDR3 runs to 16 residues. The V and J ends lost 5 bases and 4 bases respectively, with 17 bases between them. Together with reference TRBV7-8 and TRBJ2-2, the CDR3 gives the full variable domain: GAGVSQSPRYKVAKRGQDVALRCDPISGHVSLFWYQQALGQGPEFLTYFQNEAQLDKSGLPSDRFFAERPEGSVSTLKIQRTQQEDSAVYLCASSSRVVAATGELFFGEGSRLTVL.